The entry below describes one TCR beta chain. Its antigen remains unknown. This specimen comes from a study of cytotoxic CD8 clonotypes in ibrutinib-treated CLL. For the study at large: Among the patients, roughly 12 presented as relapsed/refractory and over 14 as treatment-naive; approximately 17 showed unmutated IGHV.

Deep sequencing aimed at 1 in 200,000 to 1 in 1 million T cells' resolution. This table comes from immunoSEQ multiplex PCR, and its TCRdb copy is limited to in-frame clones, with some not included. The data contain under 200,000 clones, about 80% of them singletons. Whole-study findings and limits: On treatment, the uncommon public clonotypes contracted or remained stable. Clonality went higher at ibrutinib response and then dropped back toward baseline at progression.

Germline CDR1 and CDR2: SGHNT and YYREEE (reference sequence). Trimming cost V 4 bases and J 5 bases; bases outside gene matches: 16. The CDR3 spans 17 residues. The V gene is TRBV5-4, the J gene TRBJ1-2, with TRBD1 matching 8 bases. This specimen consisted of PBMCs, obtained after 12 months of ibrutinib treatment. The receptor was isolated from a human donor with chronic lymphocytic leukemia. CDR3 nucleotide sequence: TGTGCCAGCAGCCCTGGGGCGGGGACAGGAATAGGGTATGGCTACACCTTC. Translated: CASSPGAGTGIGYGYTF.